This T cell receptor beta chain was sequenced during a study of cytomegalovirus exposure and HLA in healthy donors. Each of the donors was a healthy bone marrow donor. CDR1 and CDR2 (germline): SGHRS, YFSETQ. The CDR3 spans 15 residues. V lost 4 bases and J 5 bases, leaving 19 bases between the germline ends. 60 Vbeta and 13 Jbeta primers were used in PCR. Original handling: An analysis performed later counted roughly 79 million unique TCR beta chains (around 11 million of them shared). Libraries were prepared by immunoSEQ multiplex PCR; TCRdb keeps only in-frame clonotypes and omits some of them. From that table come the V and J calls and clone size; the DNA was used to work out D and trimming. Of under 140,000 clones in the sample, approximately 83% were seen once.

This sequence was found in a man aged 35-49 years in good health and CMV-seronegative. The chain combines TRBV5-1 with TRBJ2-7; D possibly corresponds to TRBD2 (5 bases). The sample comprised PBMCs. The CDR3 region is CASSPAGPVAHEQYF. The CDR3 DNA sequence: TGCGCCAGCAGCCCCGCGGGCCCCGTGGCGCACGAGCAGTACTTC.